The 32 T cell receptor beta chains in this list originate from one sample, sequenced in a study of T cell responses to AZD1222 COVID-19 vaccine. Using immunoSEQ multiplex PCR, the repertoire was profiled, and TCRdb retains in-frame clones only, with some absent. The data hold 150,000 to 200,000 clones, with 90% to 95% observed a single time. The specimen was peripheral blood, collected on day 0 of AZD1222 vaccination. The receptors shown here come from an adult in good health.

V and J are TRBV5-5 and TRBJ1-1; D remains unclear. Germline values: CDR1 SGHKS, CDR2 YYEKEE (reference sequence). V lost 0 bases and J 7 bases, leaving 7 bases between the germline ends. This CDR3 is 12 amino acids long. CDR3 protein: CASSLGPDEAFF. The CDR3 bases are TGTGCCAGCAGCTTGGGCCCCGATGAAGCTTTCTTT.

V usage is TRBV19 and J usage is TRBJ2-3, with D uncertain. There are 13 residues in the CDR3. Trimming took off 3 bases at V and 0 bases at J, with 4 bases between the two ends. Germline CDR1 and CDR2: LNHDA and SQIVND (reference sequence). As DNA, the CDR3 is TGTGCCAGTAGTATCGAAAGCACAGATACGCAGTATTTT. It specifies CASSIESTDTQYF.

The chain couples TRBV14 to TRBJ2-1, with D possibly matching TRBD1 (6 bases). Germline V gene sequence: CDR1 SGHDN, CDR2 FVKESK. V was trimmed by 1 base and J by 5 bases, leaving 12 bases between them. The CDR3 is 15 amino acids. CDR3 loop: CASSQGTGTHNEQFF. The CDR3 region has the DNA TGTGCCAGCAGCCAAGGGACCGGGACACACAATGAGCAGTTCTTC. The whole variable domain, filled in from reference TRBV14 and TRBJ2-1, reads EAGVTQFPSHSVIEKGQTVTLRCDPISGHDNLYWYRRVMGKEIKFLLHFVKESKQDESGMPNNRFLAERTGGTYSTLKVQPAELEDSGVYFCASSQGTGTHNEQFFGPGTRLTVL.

This chain links TRBV5-5 with TRBJ2-1; 8 bases agree with TRBD2. Per germline, CDR1 SGHKS and CDR2 YYEKEE (reference sequence). The CDR3 covers 14 residues. The V segment lost 7 bases and the J segment 4 bases; nucleotides outside the gene matches: 7. The CDR3 nucleotides read TGTGCCAGCGGCGGGGGGACATCTTACAATGAGCAGTTCTTC. This sequence encodes CASGGGTSYNEQFF.

This clone was observed once. This chain uses TRBV28 with TRBJ1-1, with 7 bases aligning to TRBD1. This CDR3 comprises 14 residues. CDR1 and CDR2 (germline): MDHEN, SYDVKM. V was clipped by 7 bases and J by 1 base; unmatched bases: 6. The CDR3 region is CASTDRVENTEAFF. Written as DNA, the CDR3 is TGTGCCAGCACAGACAGGGTAGAGAACACTGAAGCTTTCTTT.

This chain connects TRBV28 to TRBJ1-2; D is unresolved. With 6 bases removed from V and 1 base from J, the gap between germline ends came to 12 bases. The germline CDR1 and CDR2 sequences are MDHEN and SYDVKM. CDR3 length: 14 amino acids. The CDR3 DNA follows: TGTGCCAGCAGCTACAGTGATCGTAACTATGGCTACACCTTC. Translated: CASSYSDRNYGYTF.

This chain joins TRBV10-2 and TRBJ2-7; D is tentatively TRBD1 or TRBD2 (5 bases each). Trimming shortened V by 3 bases and J by 0 bases, and 15 bases separated the two germline ends. This CDR3 has 16 residues. CDR1 and CDR2 from the germline V gene are WSHSY and SAAADI. The CDR3 reads CASSDPRDRSSYEQYF. CDR3 coding DNA: TGCGCCAGCAGTGATCCCCGGGACCGAAGCTCCTACGAGCAGTACTTC.

The table lists this clone with a few counts. The gene calls are TRBV28 and TRBJ1-4, with 9 positions matching TRBD1. V lost 6 bases to trimming and J lost 1 base; unmatched junction nucleotides: 3. The CDR3 covers 15 residues. Germline V gives CDR1 MDHEN, CDR2 SYDVKM. The chain's CDR3 is CASRGQGGTNEKLFF. The CDR3 DNA follows: TGTGCCAGCAGGGGACAGGGAGGAACTAATGAAAAACTGTTTTTT.

This clone was detected only a few times. The chain couples TRBV27 to TRBJ1-4, with 7 bases lining up with TRBD1. CDR3 length: 15 residues. Germline CDR1 MNHEY, CDR2 SMNVEV (reference sequence). Trimming cost V 2 bases and J 4 bases; bases outside gene matches: 4. The CDR3 is CASSLTHRGNEKLFF. CDR3 sequence (DNA): TGTGCCAGCAGTTTAACGCACAGGGGTAATGAAAAACTGTTTTTT.

The V and J genes are TRBV6-1 and TRBJ1-1; TRBD1 is a possible D gene (5 bases). V was trimmed by 3 bases and J by 0 bases, leaving 11 bases between them. CDR1 is MNHNS, CDR2 SASEGT, per germline. The CDR3 consists of 15 residues. As DNA, the CDR3 is TGTGCCAGCAGTGAGACAGCTTTCATGAACACTGAAGCTTTCTTT. It yields the protein CASSETAFMNTEAFF.

The chain links TRBV5-1 to TRBJ1-3, with 7 bases that match TRBD1. The V gene's germline CDR1 is SGHRS and CDR2 YFSETQ. The V gene end was trimmed by 4 bases and the J gene end by 1 base; junction bases not matched to a gene: 2. The CDR3 extends over 14 amino acids. The CDR3 spells CASSQTGSGNTIYF. The CDR3 coding sequence is TGCGCCAGCAGCCAGACAGGGTCTGGAAACACCATATATTTT.

The chain is built from TRBV11-3 and TRBJ2-1; 7 bases fit TRBD1. The germline CDR1 and CDR2 sequences are SGHNT and YENEEA. Trimming cost V 5 bases and J 10 bases; bases outside gene matches: 8. This CDR3 has 13 residues. CDR3 sequence (DNA): TGTGCCAGCAGCGTAAGAGGGGGCGGCGAGCAGTTCTTC. Its translation is CASSVRGGGEQFF.

This rearrangement joins TRBV6-5 to TRBJ1-6; 11 bases agree with TRBD1. Germline V CDR1 and CDR2: MNHEY, SVGAGI. V was pared by 4 bases and J by 7 bases, with 6 bases of the junction left unmatched. The CDR3 has 16 residues. In nucleotides, the CDR3 is TGTGCCAGCAGTTTACGGACAGGGGGCGCAAATTCACCCCTCCACTTT. It translates to CASSLRTGGANSPLHF.

The chain links TRBV28 to TRBJ2-7; 8 bases are a match to TRBD2. This CDR3 comprises 12 residues. Germline CDR1 MDHEN, CDR2 SYDVKM. The trim removed 7 bases at V and 6 bases at J, leaving 5 bases unmatched. CDR3 sequence reads: CASTPGGSEQYF. CDR3 in DNA: TGTGCCAGCACACCGGGAGGGAGCGAGCAGTACTTC.

The V call is TRBV28, the J call TRBJ1-2; D unresolved. Trimming cost V 6 bases and J 8 bases, with 10 bases left between them. This CDR3 has 11 residues. Germline CDR1 MDHEN, CDR2 SYDVKM. The DNA for the CDR3 is TGTGCCAGCAGCCTCGGGTGGGGCTACACCTTC. As protein: CASSLGWGYTF.

The chain has TRBV2 and TRBJ2-6; no clear D. The CDR3 runs 17 residues. The V gene lost 4 bases and the J gene lost 3 bases, with 16 bases spanning the gap. In germline, CDR1 is SNHLY, CDR2 FYNNEI. DNA for the CDR3: TGTGCCAGCAGTGCAACCCACGAAGGGTTTGGGGCCAACGTCCTGACTTTC. This gives the protein CASSATHEGFGANVLTF.

This clone was seen just once. The V call is TRBV9, the J call TRBJ2-7, with a tentative D call TRBD2 (5 bases). The length of the CDR3 is 16 residues. Between the trimmed V and J ends, which lost 0 bases and 4 bases, there was a span of 17 bases. CDR1 and CDR2 from the germline V gene are SGDLS and YYNGEE. This chain's CDR3 is CASSVGSGLKLYEQYF. CDR3 DNA: TGTGCCAGCAGCGTAGGGTCTGGACTCAAGCTATACGAGCAGTACTTC.

The chain is built from TRBV6-5 and TRBJ2-1, with 12 bases matching TRBD1. This CDR3 is 15 amino acids long. Germline values: CDR1 MNHEY, CDR2 SVGAGI. The V and J ends lost 5 bases and 6 bases, in that order; junction bases with no gene match: 5. CDR3 DNA: TGTGCCAGCAGTAAGGGACAGGGGGCCGGCAATGAGCAGTTCTTC. Its translation: CASSKGQGAGNEQFF.

By sample fraction, this clone is large (0.1 to 1%). The chain uses TRBV28 and TRBJ2-2; no firm D call. Germline CDR1 and CDR2: MDHEN and SYDVKM. V lost 2 bases and J lost 7, with 11 bases in between. There are 14 residues in the CDR3. The DNA of the CDR3 is TGTGCCAGCAGTTTAATATTGCAGCACGGGGAGCTGTTTTTT. Translated: CASSLILQHGELFF.

The rearrangement uses TRBV6-2 or TRBV6-3 and TRBJ2-2, with no clear D. This CDR3 has 14 amino acids. Trimming cost V 2 bases and J 6 bases, with 10 bases left between them. Per the germline V gene, CDR1 is MNHEY and CDR2 is SVGEGT. CDR3 DNA sequence: TGTGCCAGCAGTTACAGGGCTAACTCCGGGGAGCTGTTTTTT. This codes for CASSYRANSGELFF.

Here the CDR3 DNA reads TGTGCCAGCAGTGAATTCTACTCGCGTGGTGGCTACACCTTC. Its translation is CASSEFYSRGGYTF. This chain links TRBV6-1 with TRBJ1-2; D is unresolved. Trimming removed 2 bases at V and 7 bases at J, with 14 bases between. CDR3 length equals 14 residues. Germline V gene data show CDR1 as MNHNS and CDR2 as SASEGT.

J is TRBJ1-1 and V is TRBV7-2; D remains unclear. CDR3 size: 15 residues. Germline loops: CDR1 SGHTA, CDR2 FQGNSA. Deletions cut 1 base from V and 1 base from J, with 10 bases between. DNA of the CDR3: TGTGCCAGCAGCTTAGGTTCTGGTGGGAACACTGAAGCTTTCTTT. Its translation: CASSLGSGGNTEAFF.

This chain connects TRBV19 to TRBJ1-2; D ambiguous. The CDR3 is made up of 15 amino acids. Germline V CDR1 and CDR2: LNHDA, SQIVND (reference sequence). V lost 3 bases and J 4 bases, leaving 15 bases between the germline ends. CDR3 coding DNA: TGTGCCAGTAGTATGCCGGAGCGAGCATCCTATGGCTACACCTTC. Translated: CASSMPERASYGYTF. The full variable domain, completed using reference TRBV19 and TRBJ1-2, is DGGITQSPKYLFRKEGQNVTLSCEQNLNHDAMYWYRQDPGQGLRLIYYSQIVNDFQKGDIAEGYSVSREKKESFPLTVTSAQKNPTAFYLCASSMPERASYGYTFGSGTRLTVV.

The J gene is TRBJ2-5, the V gene TRBV6-1; D gene ambiguous. V lost 2 bases and J lost 8, with 12 bases in between. Germline V CDR1 and CDR2: MNHNS, SASEGT. This CDR3 comprises 13 residues. CDR3 DNA: TGTGCCAGCAGTGAATCAGCATACGTAACCCAGTACTTC. It encodes CASSESAYVTQYF.

The chain is built from TRBV13 and TRBJ2-1; TRBD2 matches at 16 bases. Per the germline V gene, CDR1 is PRHDT and CDR2 is FYEKMQ (reference sequence). V shed 0 bases and J 2 bases; nucleotides not matched to a gene: 13. This CDR3 is built from 22 residues. The CDR3 DNA sequence: TGTGCCAGCAGCTTAGGCCGGTTGGCGGCGGGACTAGCGGGAGGGACCTACAATGAGCAGTTCTTC. It specifies CASSLGRLAAGLAGGTYNEQFF. Combining the CDR3 with reference TRBV13 and TRBJ2-1 gives the whole variable domain AAGVIQSPRHLIKEKRETATLKCYPIPRHDTVYWYQQGPGQDPQFLISFYEKMQSDKGSIPDRFSAQQFSDYHSELNMSSLELGDSALYFCASSLGRLAAGLAGGTYNEQFFGPGTRLTVL.

The chain joins TRBV6-5 to TRBJ2-1, with D possibly being TRBD2 (6 bases). Germline-derived CDR1 and CDR2 are MNHEY and SVGAGI. The CDR3 sequence is 15 residues long. The ends were cut back, 6 bases at V and 0 bases at J, with 12 bases in the middle. The CDR3 protein is CASRPGTPSYNEQFF. In DNA, the CDR3 is TGTGCCAGCAGACCCGGGACTCCCTCCTACAATGAGCAGTTCTTC.

The chain combines TRBV29-1 with TRBJ2-3; TRBD2 is a possible D gene (10 bases). V gave up 6 bases and J gave up 5 bases, with 30 bases separating them. The CDR3 covers 18 residues. Germline CDR1 and CDR2: SQVTM and ANQGSEA. The CDR3 region is CSVAGTGRAGGQGDTQYF. CDR3 bases: TGCAGCGTGGCCGGGACAGGGAGAGCGGGAGGGCAGGGAGATACGCAGTATTTT.

The chain has TRBV5-1 and TRBJ2-7, with D perhaps assigned TRBD1 or TRBD2 (5 bases each). CDR3 size: 15 residues. Germline V gives CDR1 SGHRS, CDR2 YFSETQ. Trimming removed 4 bases from V and 2 bases from J, with 16 bases in between. The CDR3 coding sequence is TGCGCCAGCAGCCCAGGACTCCCCAGGGCCTACGAGCAGTACTTC. This translates into CASSPGLPRAYEQYF.

The sample holds a few counts of this clone. The chain combines TRBV25-1 with TRBJ1-6, with 7 nucleotides matching TRBD1. The CDR3 contains 14 residues. V gave up 1 base and J gave up 7 bases; unmatched junction bases: 1. Germline CDR1 MGHDK, CDR2 SYGVNS. The DNA for the CDR3 is TGTGCCAGCAGTGAATGGGGACAGAATTCACCCCTCCACTTT. This gives the protein CASSEWGQNSPLHF.

The V and J genes are TRBV5-1 and TRBJ2-1; D is ambiguous. Germline assignment: CDR1 SGHRS and CDR2 YFSETQ. The CDR3 has 14 amino acids. Trimming took 4 bases from V and 3 from J, leaving 11 bases between them. The CDR3 protein is CASSERLGYNEQFF. DNA for the CDR3: TGCGCCAGCAGCGAGCGTCTAGGCTACAATGAGCAGTTCTTC.

The chain recombines TRBV11-3 with TRBJ2-2; possibly TRBD2 for D (5 bases). Trimming removed 1 base from V and 2 bases from J, with 11 bases in between. The CDR3 is made up of 16 amino acids. Germline-derived CDR1 and CDR2 are SGHNT and YENEEA. CDR3 protein: CASSLVLAGNTGELFF. CDR3 DNA: TGTGCCAGCAGCTTAGTGCTAGCAGGAAACACCGGGGAGCTGTTTTTT.

DNA for the CDR3: TGTGCCAGCAGCTTCCCCCCCCGCGGGGGAGTGCGTATCAATGAGCAGTTCTTC. Encoded protein: CASSFPPRGGVRINEQFF. V and J are TRBV7-2 and TRBJ2-1; 7 positions match TRBD2. J was trimmed by 6 bases and V by 3 bases; bases with no gene match: 17. The CDR3 runs to 18 residues. Germline CDR1 and CDR2: SGHTA and FQGNSA.